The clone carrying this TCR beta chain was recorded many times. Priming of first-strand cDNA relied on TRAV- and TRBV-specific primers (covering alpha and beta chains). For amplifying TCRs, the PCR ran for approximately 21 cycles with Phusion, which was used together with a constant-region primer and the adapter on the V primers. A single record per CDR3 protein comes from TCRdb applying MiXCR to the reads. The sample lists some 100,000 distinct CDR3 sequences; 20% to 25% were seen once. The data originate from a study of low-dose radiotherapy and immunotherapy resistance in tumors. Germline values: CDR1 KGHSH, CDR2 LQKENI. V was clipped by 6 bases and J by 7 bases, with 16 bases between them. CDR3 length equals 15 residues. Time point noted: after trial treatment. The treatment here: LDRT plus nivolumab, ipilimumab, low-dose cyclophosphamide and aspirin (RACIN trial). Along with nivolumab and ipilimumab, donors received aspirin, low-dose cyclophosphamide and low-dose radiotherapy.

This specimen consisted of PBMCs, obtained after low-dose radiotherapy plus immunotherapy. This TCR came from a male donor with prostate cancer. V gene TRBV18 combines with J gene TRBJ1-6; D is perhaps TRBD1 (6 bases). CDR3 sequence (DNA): TGTGCCAGCTCCACACGGCGGGGGGCCAATTCACCCCTCCACTTT. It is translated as CASSTRRGANSPLHF.